Presented here are 21 T cell receptor beta chains from one specimen sequenced in a study of T cells in Graves' hyperthyroidism and ophthalmopathy. The source material, RNA transcripts, was used to amplify TCR beta CDR3 regions. The HTBI set primed first-round TCR CDR3 RT-PCR. One entry per CDR3 protein results from TCRdb running MiXCR on the multiplex PCR reads. This table holds some 400,000 distinct CDR3 sequences, about a fifth found once. The material sequenced was blood. Receptors originate from a young woman with Graves' hyperthyroidism.

This clonotype has ten or more counts. This may stem from a read error, because a much larger clone lies one nucleotide away. The chain joins TRBV15 to TRBJ2-5; D possibly corresponds to TRBD2 (6 bases). This CDR3 is 17 amino acids long. Trimming removed 6 bases at V and 7 bases at J, with 27 bases between. Germline CDR1 LNHNV, CDR2 YYDKDF (reference sequence). CDR3 in DNA: TGTGCCACCAGTCAACGCCGGGCCCGGGGGACTCAGTTGACCCAGTACTTC. Translated, it gives CATSQRRARGTQLTQYF.

V usage is TRBV4-2 and J usage is TRBJ1-2; 10 bases map to TRBD1. The ends lost 3 bases at V and 3 bases at J; junction bases unmatched: 4. This CDR3 contains 15 residues. Germline V lookup: CDR1 LGHNA, CDR2 YNFKEQ. The CDR3 coding sequence is TGTGCCAGCAGCCATGCGACAGGGGGCGACTATGGCTACACCTTC. As protein: CASSHATGGDYGYTF.

This clonotype was found many times. The rearrangement joins TRBV11-2 to TRBJ2-5; possibly TRBD2 for D (7 bases). The CDR3 has 15 amino acids. Germline V gene data show CDR1 as SGHAT and CDR2 as FQNNGV. The V and J ends lost 1 base and 5 bases respectively, with 14 bases between them. CDR3 sequence (DNA): TGTGCCAGCAGCTTAGTCCCCGGGGGGCAGGAGACCCAGTACTTC. This codes for CASSLVPGGQETQYF. Complete variable domain (other parts from reference TRBV11-2 and TRBJ2-5): EAGVAQSPRYKIIEKRQSVAFWCNPISGHATLYWYQQILGQGPKLLIQFQNNGVVDDSQLPKDRFSAERLKGVDSTLKIQPAKLEDSAVYLCASSLVPGGQETQYFGPGTRLLVL.

This clonotype was counted many times. J is TRBJ2-7 and V is TRBV13; 7 nucleotides agree with TRBD1. V gave up 0 bases and J gave up 2 bases; unmatched junction bases: 4. The CDR3 loop spans 15 amino acids. In germline, CDR1 is PRHDT, CDR2 FYEKMQ (reference sequence). CDR3 coding DNA: TGTGCCAGCAGCTTAGGCCTCAGGGGGACCTACGAGCAGTACTTC. Its protein is CASSLGLRGTYEQYF.

The V and J genes are TRBV28 and TRBJ2-5; TRBD2 aligns across 9 bases. The CDR3 spans 16 residues. Trimming took 6 bases from V and 4 from J; bases not matched to a gene: 12. In germline, CDR1 is MDHEN, CDR2 SYDVKM. The CDR3 coding sequence is TGTGCCAGCAGCTTAGGCGCTAGCGGGAACACAGAGACCCAGTACTTC. The encoded protein is CASSLGASGNTETQYF. The full variable domain, in which reference TRBV28 and TRBJ2-5 provide the parts outside the CDR3, is DVKVTQSSRYLVKRTGEKVFLECVQDMDHENMFWYRQDPGLGLRLIYFSYDVKMKEKGDIPEGYSVSREKKERFSLILESASTNQTSMYLCASSLGASGNTETQYFGPGTRLLVL.

This clonotype came up many times. V usage is TRBV20-1 and J usage is TRBJ1-1; the match to TRBD1 covers 7 bases. CDR1 is DFQATT and CDR2 is SNEGSKA in the germline V gene (reference sequence). Trimming cost V 1 base and J 1 base; bases outside gene matches: 3. The CDR3 runs 14 residues. This CDR3 reads CSARGGQPNTEAFF. The CDR3 DNA is TGCAGTGCTAGAGGGGGACAGCCGAACACTGAAGCTTTCTTT.

This clonotype came up many times. The gene calls are TRBV6-1 and TRBJ1-2; weak D call: TRBD1 (5 bases). CDR1 and CDR2 (germline): MNHNS, SASEGT. The germline V and J ends were trimmed by 8 bases and 0 bases, with 22 bases remaining between them. The CDR3 is 17 residues long. In nucleotides, the CDR3 is TGTGCCAGCGCCCGTGGGCCTTGGGGGACGGCTAACTATGGCTACACCTTC. It encodes CASARGPWGTANYGYTF.

This clonotype was seen ten or more times. The CDR3 reads CASSPNAGGNQPQHF. The CDR3, as DNA: TGCGCCAGCAGTCCCAATGCAGGGGGCAATCAGCCCCAGCATTTT. The J gene is TRBJ1-5, the V gene TRBV10-2; D is perhaps TRBD1 (6 bases). V lost 5 bases and J 2 bases, leaving 13 bases between the germline ends. This CDR3 region has 15 residues. CDR1 and CDR2 from the germline V gene are WSHSY and SAAADI.

The DNA for the CDR3 is TGCAGTGCTAGAGAAGGGGTTCCCACTGAAGCTTTCTTT. Translation gives CSAREGVPTEAFF. The chain links TRBV20-1 to TRBJ1-1, with D possibly TRBD1 on 5 matching bases. V was pared by 0 bases and J by 4 bases, with 9 bases between. The CDR3 is made up of 13 amino acids. Per germline, CDR1 DFQATT and CDR2 SNEGSKA (reference sequence).

This clonotype was detected ten times or more. The chain combines TRBV5-1 with TRBJ1-5; D possibly corresponds to TRBD1 (5 bases). Trimming took off 3 bases at V and 4 bases at J, with 14 bases between the two ends. Per germline, CDR1 SGHRS and CDR2 YFSETQ. This CDR3 region has 15 residues. The CDR3 DNA follows: TGCGCCAGCAGCTCCGGGACGGCCCCTAATCAGCCCCAGCATTTT. This gives the protein CASSSGTAPNQPQHF.

The sample holds many counts of this clonotype. As DNA, the CDR3 is TGCAGTGCTCGGAGCGGACAAGAGACCCAGTACTTC. Its translation: CSARSGQETQYF. The chain uses TRBV20-1 and TRBJ2-5, with a weak D call TRBD2 (5 bases). The V end lost 5 bases, the J end lost 2 bases, and 9 bases lay between the germline ends. CDR1 DFQATT and CDR2 SNEGSKA come from the germline V gene (reference sequence). This CDR3 is 12 amino acids long.

Many counts were recorded for this clonotype. The chain links TRBV7-2 to TRBJ2-2; D ambiguous. Trimming shortened V by 2 bases and J by 0 bases, and 7 bases separated the two germline ends. Germline V gene lookup returns CDR1 SGHTA and CDR2 FQGNSA. This CDR3 contains 15 residues. DNA of the CDR3: TGTGCCAGCAGCTTATATGGGCCGAACACCGGGGAGCTGTTTTTT. Protein product: CASSLYGPNTGELFF.

This clonotype showed up many times. V and J are TRBV29-1 and TRBJ1-2, with 10 bases fitting TRBD1. The CDR3 runs to 16 residues. The trim removed 4 bases at V and 0 bases at J, leaving 8 bases unmatched. The germline V gene has CDR1 SQVTM and CDR2 ANQGSEA. CDR3 loop: CSVGTGTGVSNYGYTF. CDR3 coding DNA: TGCAGCGTTGGGACCGGGACAGGGGTTTCTAACTATGGCTACACCTTC.

Note on this clonotype: In this CDR3 the conserved last residue, phenylalanine or tryptophan, is missing, so a read error is likely. No DNA is shown, since the ends of the CDR3 on it are uncertain; the CDR3 is the one TCRdb lists. This chain uses TRBV12-3 or TRBV12-4 with TRBJ1-2. The CDR3 contains 12 residues when both ends are counted. The CDR3 is CASRTANYGYSV.

As regards this clonotype: A much larger clonotype is one base distant, so this may be a read error. This rearrangement joins TRBV29-1 to TRBJ1-1; D not certain. The CDR3 loop spans 11 amino acids. From germline, CDR1 is SQVTM and CDR2 ANQGSEA. CDR3 sequence (DNA): TGCAGCGTTGACGGGAACACTGAAGCTTGCTTT. This encodes CSVDGNTEACF.

This clonotype was recorded at least ten times. The rearrangement links TRBV11-2 to TRBJ2-7, with TRBD2 as a possible D gene (6 bases). Germline V lookup: CDR1 SGHAT, CDR2 FQNNGV. V was trimmed by 6 bases and J by 3 bases, leaving 15 bases between them. The CDR3 runs 14 residues. The CDR3 protein is CASSPRGNFYEQYF. The CDR3 nucleotides are TGTGCCAGCAGTCCTCGGGGGAATTTCTACGAGCAGTACTTC.

The chain carries TRBV6-5 and TRBJ1-1, with D unclear. CDR3 size: 15 residues. CDR1 and CDR2 (germline): MNHEY, SVGAGI. The V gene lost 7 bases and the J gene lost 1 base, with 16 bases spanning the gap. CDR3 protein: CASNSVLPPNTEAFF. The CDR3 DNA follows: TGTGCCAGCAATTCCGTACTACCCCCGAACACTGAAGCTTTCTTT.

A single count supports this clonotype. The genes are TRBV6-5 and TRBJ1-1; the D is unclear. This CDR3 has 11 amino acids. The ends were cut back, 4 bases at V and 7 bases at J, with 7 bases in the middle. Germline V gene sequence: CDR1 MNHEY, CDR2 SVGAGI. CDR3: CASSFGIEAFF. CDR3 in DNA: TGTGCCAGCAGTTTCGGAATTGAAGCTTTCTTT.

V gene TRBV28 combines with J gene TRBJ2-5; maybe TRBD2 (6 bases). V lost 4 bases and J lost 5, with 14 bases in between. The CDR3 contains 14 residues. Looked up from germline, CDR1 is MDHEN and CDR2 is SYDVKM. CDR3 DNA: TGTGCCAGCAGTTCGACTAGGAACGGGGAGACCCAGTACTTC. Translated, it gives CASSSTRNGETQYF.

The table lists this clonotype with many counts. The gene calls are TRBV29-1 and TRBJ1-1; 8 nucleotides align to TRBD1. The CDR3 length is 14 residues. The V segment lost 5 bases and the J segment 7 bases; nucleotides outside the gene matches: 12. Germline lookup yields CDR1 SQVTM and CDR2 ANQGSEA. CDR3 in DNA: TGCAGCGTTAGGACAGGGTTGGGTTTTGGTGAAGCTTTCTTT. Protein sequence: CSVRTGLGFGEAFF.

Many counts were recorded for this clonotype. The gene calls are TRBV19 and TRBJ1-1; D is unresolved. The CDR3 extends over 16 amino acids. Germline V lookup: CDR1 LNHDA, CDR2 SQIVND (reference sequence). Trimming stripped 7 bases from V and 0 bases from J, with 18 bases between. CDR3 nucleotide sequence: TGTGCCAGTATCCCCCCCCCACCAATGATGAACACTGAAGCTTTCTTT. Its translation: CASIPPPPMMNTEAFF.